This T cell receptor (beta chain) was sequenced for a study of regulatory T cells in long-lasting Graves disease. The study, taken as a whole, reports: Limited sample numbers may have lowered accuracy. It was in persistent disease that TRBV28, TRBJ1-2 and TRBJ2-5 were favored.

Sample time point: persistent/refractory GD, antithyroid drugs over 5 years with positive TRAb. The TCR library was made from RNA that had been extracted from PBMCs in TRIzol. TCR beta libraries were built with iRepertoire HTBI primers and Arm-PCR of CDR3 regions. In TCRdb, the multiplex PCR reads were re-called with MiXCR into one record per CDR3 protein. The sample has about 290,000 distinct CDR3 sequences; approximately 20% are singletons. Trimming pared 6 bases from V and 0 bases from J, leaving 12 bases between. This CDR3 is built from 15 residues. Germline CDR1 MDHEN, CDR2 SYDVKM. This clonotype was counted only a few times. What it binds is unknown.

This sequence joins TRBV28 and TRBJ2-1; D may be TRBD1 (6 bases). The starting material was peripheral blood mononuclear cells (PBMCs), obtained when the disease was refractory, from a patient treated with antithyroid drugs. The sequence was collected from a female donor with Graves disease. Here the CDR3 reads CASSSDRSSYNEQFF. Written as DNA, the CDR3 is TGTGCCAGCAGCTCAGACAGGAGCTCCTACAATGAGCAGTTCTTC.